Below are 8 T cell receptor beta chains sequenced from a single sample in a study of spatial heterogeneity in lung cancer. Using its own MiXCR run on the 5' RACE reads, TCRdb lists one record per CDR3 protein. The table lists 85,000 to 100,000 distinct CDR3 sequences, just under 20% of them singletons. The time point denotes: blood at routine non-recurrence follow-up after resection. The sequenced sample was PBMCs, obtained at follow-up. Receptors originate from a male donor with early-stage non-small cell lung cancer.

The CDR3 is CASSRGTTNTGELFF. CDR3 bases: TGTGCCAGCAGCCGGGGAACAACGAACACCGGGGAGCTGTTTTTT. The chain recombines TRBV3-1 with TRBJ2-2, with D uncertain. V lost 4 bases and J 0 bases, leaving 9 bases between the germline ends. The germline V gene encodes CDR1 LGHDT and CDR2 YNNKEL (reference sequence). The CDR3 consists of 15 residues. Full variable domain (outside the CDR3, taken from reference TRBV3-1 and TRBJ2-2): DTAVSQTPKYLVTQMGNDKSIKCEQNLGHDTMYWYKQDSKKFLKIMFSYNNKELIINETVPNRFSPKSPDKAHLNLHINSLELGDSAVYFCASSRGTTNTGELFFGEGSRLTVL.

This clonotype was seen a few times. V and J are TRBV3-1 and TRBJ2-4, with a weak D call TRBD1 (6 bases). Germline-derived CDR1 and CDR2 are LGHDT and YNNKEL (reference sequence). The CDR3 is 16 residues long. V was shortened by 5 bases and J by 0 bases, with 14 bases between the two germline ends. CDR3: CASSSTGPRAKNIQYF. The CDR3 DNA reads as TGTGCCAGCAGCAGCACAGGGCCCCGAGCCAAAAACATTCAGTACTTC.

This chain connects TRBV5-4 to TRBJ2-5, with D perhaps matching TRBD2 (5 bases). V was clipped by 0 bases and J by 1 base, with 10 bases between them. CDR1 is SGHNT and CDR2 is YYREEE in the germline V gene (reference sequence). The CDR3 extends over 15 amino acids. The CDR3 loop is CASSLASGLQETQYF. Written as DNA, the CDR3 is TGTGCCAGCAGCTTGGCCTCCGGACTCCAAGAGACCCAGTACTTC.

This sequence joins TRBV7-2 and TRBJ2-2; D is uncertain. Germline loops: CDR1 SGHTA, CDR2 FQGNSA. The CDR3 runs 18 residues. V was shortened by 5 bases and J by 4 bases, with 23 bases between the two germline ends. The CDR3 nucleotides are TGTGCCAGCAGCAATCAGTCCATGCGGCTACCGGGCACCGGGGAGCTGTTTTTT. Translating gives CASSNQSMRLPGTGELFF.

This clonotype was counted between two and nine times. This sequence joins TRBV14 and TRBJ2-2; D may correspond to TRBD1 or TRBD2 (5 bases each). Germline lookup yields CDR1 SGHDN and CDR2 FVKESK. CDR3 length equals 15 residues. Trimming shortened V by 4 bases and J by 5 bases, and 14 bases separated the two germline ends. The DNA of the CDR3 is TGTGCCAGCAGCCCTCTGGGACCGCTAACCGGGGAGCTGTTTTTT. It encodes CASSPLGPLTGELFF.

The rearrangement joins TRBV6-1 to TRBJ2-5; 12 positions match TRBD2. The junction had 10 bases not matched to a gene; V was cut back by 0 bases and J by 5 bases. Germline CDR1 and CDR2: MNHNS and SASEGT. CDR3 size: 18 residues. The CDR3 bases are TGTGCCAGCAGTGAAGCGCCTGAACGGACTAGCGGGGTGGAGACCCAGTACTTC. Protein: CASSEAPERTSGVETQYF.

This clonotype appeared a few times. The chain joins TRBV6-2 or TRBV6-3 to TRBJ2-7; 8 nucleotides agree with TRBD1. The germline V gene encodes CDR1 MNHEY and CDR2 SVGEGT. Trimming took 7 bases from V and 1 from J; bases not matched to a gene: 9. The CDR3 is 15 residues long. In nucleotides, the CDR3 is TGTGCCAGCACCGTGACAGGGGCCGGTTCCTACGAGCAGTACTTC. Encoded protein: CASTVTGAGSYEQYF.

The sample holds a few counts of this clonotype. The gene calls are TRBV6-6 and TRBJ1-3; no clear D gene. V was shortened by 2 bases and J by 0 bases, with 8 bases between the two germline ends. There are 15 residues in the CDR3. In germline, CDR1 is MNHNY, CDR2 SVGAGI (reference sequence). CDR3 in amino acids: CASSYGQTSGNTIYF. Written as DNA, the CDR3 is TGTGCCAGCAGTTACGGGCAGACCTCTGGAAACACCATATATTTT.